The 10 T cell receptor beta chains listed next were all sequenced from one sample in a study of blood T cell repertoires in COVID-19. Clones were read by immunoSEQ multiplex PCR, and TCRdb kept only the in-frame ones, dropping some. The sample records about 20,000 clones, 79% being singletons. Sample: peripheral blood. These receptors came from a man aged 80 or over with acute or convalescent COVID-19.

The V and J genes are TRBV9 and TRBJ1-4; 10 bases align to TRBD1. Germline CDR1 SGDLS, CDR2 YYNGEE. V was clipped by 4 bases and J by 5 bases; unmatched bases: 5. This CDR3 region has 15 residues. The CDR3 sequence: CASSPRDRGNEKLFF. The CDR3 coding sequence is TGTGCCAGCAGCCCAAGGGACAGGGGAAATGAAAAACTGTTTTTT.

This clone was found a few times. V usage is TRBV28 and J usage is TRBJ2-1; weak D call: TRBD2 (6 bases). There are 18 residues in the CDR3. From germline, CDR1 is MDHEN and CDR2 SYDVKM. Trimming shortened V by 7 bases and J by 5 bases, and 27 bases separated the two germline ends. In DNA form, the CDR3 reads TGTGCCAGCAAGGGAAGGGGAAAGACTAGTCCCCCAAACAATGAGCAGTTCTTC. Translated, it gives CASKGRGKTSPPNNEQFF.

This clone was recorded a few times. V is TRBV24-1 and J is TRBJ2-2, with TRBD2 matching 10 bases. V was clipped by 7 bases and J by 2 bases; unmatched bases: 18. The CDR3 is 20 residues long. In germline, CDR1 is KGHDR, CDR2 SFDVKD. The CDR3 DNA is TGTGCCACCAGAGCATACTCGGCGGCCGGGACTAGCGTTAACACCGGGGAGCTGTTTTTT. Translation gives CATRAYSAAGTSVNTGELFF.

This chain uses TRBV3-1 (or the pseudogene TRBV3-2) with TRBJ1-2, with a possible D match to TRBD1 (5 bases). Germline CDR1 LGHDT, CDR2 YNNKEL (reference sequence). Trimming removed 0 bases at V and 4 bases at J, with 15 bases between. The CDR3 has 16 amino acids. CDR3 residues: CASSQEGFRGGYGYTF. CDR3 nucleotides: TGTGCCAGCAGCCAAGAAGGGTTTAGGGGAGGCTATGGCTACACCTTC.

V is TRBV6-5 and J is TRBJ1-6; TRBD1 is a possible D gene (5 bases). CDR1 is MNHEY and CDR2 is SVGAGI in the germline V gene. V lost 7 bases and J 17 bases, leaving 21 bases between the germline ends. The CDR3 totals 13 residues. CDR3 in amino acids: CASTKGSQLFIHF. CDR3 in DNA: TGTGCCAGCACTAAGGGGTCACAGCTTTTTATCCACTTT.

This chain links TRBV3-1 (or the pseudogene TRBV3-2) with TRBJ2-2, with 8 bases identical to TRBD2. Germline values: CDR1 LGHDT, CDR2 YNNKEL (reference sequence). With V trimmed by 3 bases and J by 6 bases, 9 bases remained unmatched. The CDR3 covers 16 residues. The CDR3 reads CASSHRGTSVSGELFF. The CDR3 DNA follows: TGTGCCAGCAGCCACCGCGGGACTAGTGTTTCCGGGGAGCTGTTTTTT.

This rearrangement joins TRBV6-2 or TRBV6-3 to TRBJ2-7; 10 positions match TRBD2. V dropped 2 bases and J dropped 0; count of bases not matched to a gene: 10. Germline CDR1 MNHEY, CDR2 SVGEGT. This CDR3 is built from 18 residues. The CDR3 bases are TGTGCCAGCAGTTACGTCAGCGGGAGGGCGGGAAGCTCCTACGAGCAGTACGTC. Protein sequence: CASSYVSGRAGSSYEQYV.

V is TRBV6-5 and J is TRBJ2-7; a weak D match, TRBD2 (7 bases). The CDR3 length is 14 residues. Germline V gene data show CDR1 as MNHEY and CDR2 as SVGAGI. Deletions cut 6 bases from V and 2 bases from J, with 14 bases between. The CDR3 bases are TGTGCCAGCAGGGGGGGGGCAGGGGCCTACGAGCAGTACTTC. As protein: CASRGGAGAYEQYF.

V and J are TRBV7-6 and TRBJ2-1, with D possibly being TRBD1 (5 bases). The ends were cut back, 3 bases at V and 0 bases at J, with 15 bases in the middle. Germline loops: CDR1 SGHVS, CDR2 FNYEAQ. This CDR3 has 17 amino acids. Here the CDR3 reads CASSLGRTRSSYNEQFF. In nucleotides, the CDR3 is TGTGCCAGCAGCTTGGGGCGGACCCGGAGCTCCTACAATGAGCAGTTCTTC.

This clone was seen a single time. The CDR3 sequence: CASSPQDRRTYGYTF. Here the CDR3 DNA reads TGTGCCAGCAGTCCTCAGGACAGGCGAACCTATGGCTACACCTTC. V and J are TRBV27 and TRBJ1-2; TRBD1 agrees at 7 bases. The J segment lost 4 bases and the V segment lost 5 bases, leaving 10 bases of the junction unmatched. Germline CDR1 and CDR2: MNHEY and SMNVEV (reference sequence). The CDR3 spans 15 residues.